This T cell receptor (beta chain) was captured by sequencing in a study of blood T cell repertoires in COVID-19 (TCRdb year 2020). Context from the whole study: Collaborator samples came from the United States, Italy and Spain and covered acute and convalescent phases of COVID-19. The sample metadata nearly always contained a de-identified subject ID, COVID-19 status, age in years and sex. The material from the prospective study consisted of cDNA or gDNA derived from T cells, B-cell-depleted T cells, or PBMCs. The repertoires were made available in a free public database intended to serve as a resource for research on the immune response to SARS-CoV-2. The dataset comprised deeply sampled blood TCRbeta repertoires from subjects exposed to, actively infected with, or recovered from COVID-19. The samples were drawn from the first 160 participants of the ongoing ImmuneRACE study and from 1,254 subjects provided by 6 global collaborators. Where available, HLA class I and class II types were taken from metadata supplied by the sample provider and were not determined by assay-based typing.

General findings and caveats noted by the study authors: Clinical and demographic metadata were provided uncurated, with the amount varying by source and participant.

The collaborating institutions used their own protocols to collect whole blood in K2EDTA tubes. For TCRbeta analysis, collaborators shipped samples in one of three forms: frozen whole blood, isolated PBMCs, or DNA extracted from either of those sample types. Regarding this clone: Its specific antigen is unknown. Base qualities are not recorded, but no much larger clone differs from it by a single base.

The germline V gene (reference sequence) gives CDR1 as LNHDA and CDR2 as SQIVND. From cysteine to phenylalanine, the CDR3 is 14 amino acids long. CDR3 DNA only is kept here, 42 bases in frame from base 1. V and J are truncated by 3 bases and 9 bases respectively, leaving an intervening sequence of 15 bases. TCRbeta CDR3 regions were amplified from genomic DNA using the immunoSEQ Assay, a bias-controlled multiplex PCR. Per the original workflow: The number of nucleated cells in each sample was estimated from the amplification of reference gene primers within the assay. To quantify the absolute abundance of each unique TCRbeta CDR3 rearrangement, sequence reads were collapsed and filtered. Productive Simpson clonality was computed per sample as the square root of Simpson's diversity index over productive rearrangements. Entries here come from immuneACCESS through TCRdb and include only in-frame sequences with V and J called. Some clones fail to appear in such tables; in the studies checked, an unresolved V gene covers under half of the shortfall, and the cause of the remainder is unknown. That table gives V, J and clone size, and the DNA gave D and trimming. This sample comprises some 200,000 clones, around 91% of them detected only once. In total, the top ten clones hold around 4.8% of the sample.

The chain is assembled from TRBV19 and TRBJ1-5, with the D gene not clear enough to name. The TCR sequence derives from a woman between 40 and 50 years old with acute or convalescent COVID-19. Sequencing used peripheral blood. The DNA reads TGTGCCAGTAGTATGGACGTTCGGGGATCGCCCCAGCATTTT. The translation is CASSMDVRGSPQHF.